This TCR beta chain is from a study of molecular identifiers for immune sequencing clone quantification. Regarding the study as a whole: In cases of identical TCR molecules sharing a barcode, highly expanded clone sizes could be underestimated.

The CDR3 loop spans 17 amino acids. V was clipped by 6 bases and J by 6 bases; unmatched bases: 17. Per germline, CDR1 SNHLY and CDR2 FYNNEI. This clonotype came up many times. No antigen is known for it. Each CDR3 protein gets one entry after TCRdb re-called the PCR reads with MiXCR. The sample lists roughly 320,000 distinct CDR3 sequences, about a fifth occurring once. Sequenced material: naive CD8+ T cells from blood, with Jurkat cell RNA spiked in. This sample's subset: FACS-sorted CD8+CD4-CCR7+CD45RA+ naive T cells. The rearrangement joins TRBV2 to TRBJ2-5; 9 nucleotides line up with TRBD1. The sequence derives from a human donor in good health. Some libraries in this study had Jurkat cell RNA spiked in. CDR3 in amino acids: CASSPILGGQGPKTQYF. The CDR3 nucleotides read TGTGCCAGCAGCCCCATACTAGGAGGACAGGGGCCAAAGACCCAGTACTTC.